This T cell receptor (beta chain) was retrieved from a study of identical twins. One entry per CDR3 protein results from TCRdb running MiXCR on the 5' RACE reads. The data contain about 530,000 distinct CDR3 sequences, roughly 15% of them singletons. Trimming left V 1 base short and J 0 bases short, with 13 bases between. The CDR3 extends over 18 amino acids. Looked up from germline, CDR1 is MGHRA and CDR2 is YSYEKL. Another study also made use of these data, one on yellow fever vaccine responses in identical twins. From that report: Twins' vaccine T cell responses were reported to seem partly convergent and partly personalized.

The origin of this receptor is a young woman in good health. The chain couples TRBV4-1 to TRBJ2-6; D is undetermined. Sequenced: CD4+ T cells sorted from blood. CDR3 coding DNA: TGCGCCAGCAGCCAAGCGGTACCTCGATACTCTGGGGCCAACGTCCTGACTTTC. Protein: CASSQAVPRYSGANVLTF.